The clone carrying this TCR beta chain was detected only once. Its antigen is unidentified. This sample was included in a study of OX40 agonist ivuxolimab in advanced cancers. The overall study: The mean age was about 57 years, ranging from about 20 to 79, with over 70% of participants male. Overall study findings and caveats: Relative to CD4+, CD8+ T cells held more expanded clones on average.

From germline, CDR1 is MNHNS and CDR2 SASEGT. With 6 bases clipped from V and 3 bases from J, the junction kept 3 bases outside the gene matches. CDR3 size: 14 residues. Using immunoSEQ multiplex PCR, the repertoire was profiled, and TCRdb retains in-frame clones only, with some absent. The sample shows some 100,000 clones, 85% to 95% of them seen only once. This clonotype was obtained from an adult with an advanced solid tumor such as melanoma, head and neck, liver or kidney cancer. The material sequenced was CD4+ or CD8+ T cells sorted from blood, taken in a trial of the OX40 agonist ivuxolimab. The chain recombines TRBV6-1 with TRBJ2-5, with 11 bases lining up with TRBD2. DNA for the CDR3: TGTGCCAGCAGCTGGGGACTAGCGGAAGAGACCCAGTACTTC. It translates to CASSWGLAEETQYF.